This passage covers 25 T cell receptor beta chains from one sample sequenced in a study of response to subunit inactivated influenza vaccine. TCRdb itself ran the RT-PCR reads through MiXCR, one entry per CDR3 protein. The profile covers 450,000 to 600,000 distinct CDR3 sequences, with approximately 7.3% appearing a single time and under 15% taken by the ten largest. Sequenced here: PBMCs from blood, sampled 23 months after vaccination. These receptors all stem from a man aged 50-75 years who received an inactivated influenza vaccine.

V is TRBV5-6 and J is TRBJ2-6, with 7 bases fitting TRBD2. V dropped 4 bases and J dropped 0; count of bases not matched to a gene: 7. Germline lookup yields CDR1 SGHDT and CDR2 YYEEEE. The CDR3 is made up of 17 amino acids. CDR3 sequence reads: CASSRWGGVSGANVLTF. The CDR3, as DNA: TGTGCCAGCAGCCGATGGGGAGGGGTCTCTGGGGCCAACGTCCTGACTTTC.

The chain is built from TRBV29-1 and TRBJ2-2; D unclear. In germline, CDR1 is SQVTM, CDR2 ANQGSEA. CDR3 length equals 12 residues. Trimming removed 6 bases at V and 6 bases at J, with 11 bases between. The CDR3 protein is CSVGDNPGELFF. DNA for the CDR3: TGCAGCGTGGGTGACAATCCCGGGGAGCTGTTTTTT.

This clonotype was counted at least ten times. The chain uses TRBV6-5 and TRBJ1-2, with D uncertain. The germline V and J ends were trimmed by 2 bases and 4 bases, with 11 bases remaining between them. CDR3 length: 14 amino acids. Germline V lookup: CDR1 MNHEY, CDR2 SVGAGI. The CDR3 region has the DNA TGTGCCAGCAGTTACCTACAGTCCGGCTATGGCTACACCTTC. Translated: CASSYLQSGYGYTF.

This clonotype was picked up a small number of times. V gene TRBV7-9 combines with J gene TRBJ2-6; no definite D call. The CDR3 loop spans 16 amino acids. V lost 1 base and J lost 0, with 7 bases in between. The germline CDR1 and CDR2 sequences are SEHNR and FQNEAQ (reference sequence). The CDR3 nucleotides read TGTGCCAGCAGCTTAGTAAGGAACTCTGGGGCCAACGTCCTGACTTTC. Its protein product is CASSLVRNSGANVLTF.

This chain connects TRBV6-2 or TRBV6-3 to TRBJ1-5; 7 bases line up with TRBD1. V gave up 6 bases and J gave up 6 bases; unmatched junction bases: 5. There are 13 residues in the CDR3. CDR1 is MNHEY and CDR2 is SVGEGT in the germline V gene. CDR3 in DNA: TGTGCCAGCAGAATGACAGGGATTCAGCCCCAGCATTTT. Residues: CASRMTGIQPQHF.

This clonotype was counted only a few times. The chain joins TRBV10-3 to TRBJ2-7, with 8 bases aligning to TRBD1. Germline CDR1 reads ENHRY; CDR2 reads SYGVKD. The CDR3 has 14 residues. After removal of 4 bases from V and 2 bases from J, the junction contained 4 bases not matched to a gene. CDR3 coding DNA: TGTGCCATCAGTGTTGCAGGGGGCGCCTACGAGCAGTACTTC. Residues: CAISVAGGAYEQYF.

CDR3 in amino acids: CASSFGTPGPYNEQFF. CDR3 DNA sequence: TGTGCCAGCAGCTTCGGGACACCTGGCCCCTACAATGAGCAGTTCTTC. V usage is TRBV7-6 and J usage is TRBJ2-1; D possibly corresponds to TRBD1 (6 bases). Between the trimmed V and J ends, which lost 3 bases and 2 bases, there was a span of 14 bases. There are 16 residues in the CDR3. Germline CDR1 is SGHVS and CDR2 is FNYEAQ. The full variable domain, with the rest looked up from reference TRBV7-6 and TRBJ2-1, is GAGVSQSPRYKVTKRGQDVALRCDPISGHVSLYWYRQALGQGPEFLTYFNYEAQQDKSGLPNDRFSAERPEGSISTLTIQRTEQRDSAMYRCASSFGTPGPYNEQFFGPGTRLTVL.

The chain employs TRBV6-2 or TRBV6-3 and TRBJ2-7; D remains ambiguous. Germline-derived CDR1 and CDR2 are MNHEY and SVGEGT. The CDR3 consists of 12 residues. The V end lost 1 base, the J end lost 5 bases, and 6 bases lay between the germline ends. The CDR3 spells CASSYFGDEQYF. CDR3 in DNA: TGTGCCAGCAGTTACTTTGGGGACGAGCAGTACTTC.

This clonotype came up many times. This chain uses TRBV6-2 or TRBV6-3 with TRBJ2-5; D remains ambiguous. The CDR3 runs to 16 residues. V lost 0 bases, J lost 2 bases, and 13 bases lay in between. Per germline, CDR1 MNHEY and CDR2 SVGEGT. The CDR3 DNA follows: TGTGCCAGCAGTTACTCGTTTCAGGCCAGACAAGAGACCCAGTACTTC. Its translation: CASSYSFQARQETQYF.

This clonotype was seen at least ten times. CDR3 residues: CASSDDRNYEQYF. The CDR3 bases are TGTGCCAGCAGCGACGACAGGAACTACGAGCAGTACTTC. The chain combines TRBV25-1 with TRBJ2-7, with D tentatively TRBD1 (6 bases). The germline CDR1 and CDR2 sequences are MGHDK and SYGVNS. The CDR3 has 13 residues. V lost 6 bases and J 3 bases, leaving 12 bases between the germline ends.

CDR3 residues: CSASSTGRTEAFF. The DNA for the CDR3 is TGCAGTGCTAGCTCAACAGGGAGGACTGAAGCTTTCTTT. The chain is built from TRBV20-1 and TRBJ1-1; TRBD1 might be the D (6 bases). CDR1 and CDR2 from the germline V gene are DFQATT and SNEGSKA (reference sequence). Trimming pared 3 bases from V and 5 bases from J, leaving 13 bases between. The CDR3 is 13 amino acids.

This clonotype was seen repeatedly, ten times or more. V usage is TRBV20-1 and J usage is TRBJ2-3, with D possibly being TRBD1 (6 bases). Germline-derived CDR1 and CDR2 are DFQATT and SNEGSKA (reference sequence). The CDR3 runs 13 residues. V was pared by 5 bases and J by 1 base, with 10 bases between. In nucleotides, the CDR3 is TGCAGTGCTCTCTCAGGGGGCACAGATACGCAGTATTTT. Translating it yields CSALSGGTDTQYF.

This clonotype was seen only a few times. The chain combines TRBV12-3 or TRBV12-4 with TRBJ1-6; maybe TRBD1 (6 bases). Trimming stripped 4 bases from V and 5 bases from J, with 9 bases between. This CDR3 comprises 14 residues. The CDR3 loop reads CASSWTVNNSPLHF. CDR3 bases: TGTGCCAGCAGTTGGACAGTCAATAATTCACCCCTCCACTTT.

The chain uses TRBV29-1 and TRBJ2-2; 9 bases are a match to TRBD1. CDR3 size: 16 residues. Germline lookup yields CDR1 SQVTM and CDR2 ANQGSEA. V shed 6 bases, J shed 2 bases, and the junction held 10 bases outside the gene matches. Here the CDR3 reads CSVEPRGQGNTGELFF. DNA for the CDR3: TGCAGCGTCGAACCACGGGGACAGGGAAACACCGGGGAGCTGTTTTTT.

This clonotype was detected ten times or more. V and J are TRBV12-3 or TRBV12-4 and TRBJ2-5, with D perhaps TRBD2 (5 bases). Trimming took 5 bases from V and 5 from J, leaving 9 bases between them. This CDR3 comprises 12 residues. CDR3 residues: CASSRGGETQYF. The CDR3 DNA follows: TGTGCCAGCAGTCGGGGTGGTGAGACCCAGTACTTC.

The sample holds a few counts of this clonotype. V is TRBV10-3 and J is TRBJ2-1, with 7 bases fitting TRBD1. CDR1 and CDR2 (germline): ENHRY, SYGVKD. This CDR3 is built from 15 residues. J was trimmed by 2 bases and V by 6 bases; bases with no gene match: 7. The CDR3 DNA reads as TGTGCCATCAGGTTTACAGGGGATCCCTACAATGAGCAGTTCTTC. Protein product: CAIRFTGDPYNEQFF.

This clonotype was seen a few times. The chain is built from TRBV7-2 and TRBJ2-3; 9 bases match TRBD2. The germline V gene encodes CDR1 SGHTA and CDR2 FQGNSA. V gave up 6 bases and J gave up 4 bases; unmatched junction bases: 8. This CDR3 is 15 amino acids long. CDR3 nucleotide sequence: TGTGCCAGCAGAACCGGGACTAGCTTAGCAGATACGCAGTATTTT. This encodes CASRTGTSLADTQYF.

This chain links TRBV24-1 with TRBJ2-1, with TRBD2 as a possible D gene (6 bases). V shed 4 bases and J shed 8 bases, with 20 bases lying between them. This CDR3 has 16 amino acids. Germline CDR1 KGHDR, CDR2 SFDVKD. The CDR3 here is CATSDLVNPRRDEQFF. CDR3 DNA sequence: TGTGCCACCAGTGACCTAGTTAATCCCAGGAGGGATGAGCAGTTCTTC.

In its sample, this clonotype was seen many times. This rearrangement joins TRBV12-3 or TRBV12-4 to TRBJ1-5; D remains ambiguous. This CDR3 is built from 13 residues. The germline V and J ends were trimmed by 7 bases and 2 bases, with 9 bases remaining between them. The CDR3 DNA sequence: TGTGCCAGCACCCTTGGGGGCAATCAGCCCCAGCATTTT. It specifies CASTLGGNQPQHF.

This chain links TRBV19 with TRBJ1-6; 7 nucleotides align to TRBD1. Germline trimming cut 5 bases from V and 6 bases from J; bases unmatched to any gene: 7. The germline CDR1 and CDR2 sequences are LNHDA and SQIVND (reference sequence). The length of the CDR3 is 15 residues. The CDR3 DNA follows: TGTGCCAGTAGTCGGACAGGAACGGCTAATTCACCCCTCCACTTT. It translates to CASSRTGTANSPLHF. Looking up the rest from reference TRBV19 and TRBJ1-6 gives the full variable domain: DGGITQSPKYLFRKEGQNVTLSCEQNLNHDAMYWYRQDPGQGLRLIYYSQIVNDFQKGDIAEGYSVSREKKESFPLTVTSAQKNPTAFYLCASSRTGTANSPLHFGNGTRLTVT.

This chain uses TRBV12-3 or TRBV12-4 with TRBJ2-3, with no clear D. CDR3 length equals 14 residues. Trimming removed 6 bases from V and 0 bases from J, with 10 bases in between. The CDR3 DNA sequence: TGTGCCAGCAGACAGTTGGGGAGCACAGATACGCAGTATTTT. Translation gives CASRQLGSTDTQYF.

This clonotype was recorded many times. This chain connects TRBV24-1 to TRBJ2-2, with 9 bases matching TRBD2. CDR1 and CDR2 (germline): KGHDR, SFDVKD. CDR3 length: 13 amino acids. V was pared by 8 bases and J by 7 bases, with 4 bases of the junction left unmatched. The CDR3 coding sequence is TGTGCCACCACGGATAGCGGGAGCGGGGAGCTGTTTTTT. Its translation: CATTDSGSGELFF.

This clonotype was seen a few times. The chain carries TRBV20-1 and TRBJ2-3, with 10 bases that match TRBD1. V was pared by 0 bases and J by 2 bases, with 17 bases of the junction left unmatched. This CDR3 has 20 residues. Germline loops: CDR1 DFQATT, CDR2 SNEGSKA (reference sequence). The CDR3 DNA reads as TGCAGTGCTAGAGATTTACTGTGGGTGGCCGGACAGGGGGACACAGATACGCAGTATTTT. This gives the protein CSARDLLWVAGQGDTDTQYF.

The chain recombines TRBV7-2 with TRBJ1-3; D remains unclear. The CDR3 is 16 residues long. The germline V and J ends were trimmed by 0 bases and 0 bases, with 9 bases remaining between them. CDR1 and CDR2 (germline): SGHTA, FQGNSA. DNA for the CDR3: TGTGCCAGCAGCTTAGCACCGTCGAGCTCTGGAAACACCATATATTTT. It translates to CASSLAPSSSGNTIYF.

The table lists this clonotype with a few counts. The chain is built from TRBV27 and TRBJ2-1; 11 nucleotides align to TRBD1. CDR3 length: 14 amino acids. V was pared by 5 bases and J by 9 bases, with 6 bases of the junction left unmatched. Per germline, CDR1 MNHEY and CDR2 SMNVEV (reference sequence). In DNA form, the CDR3 reads TGTGCCAGCAGTCCGGGACAGGGGGTCGGTGAGCAGTTCTTC. This encodes CASSPGQGVGEQFF.